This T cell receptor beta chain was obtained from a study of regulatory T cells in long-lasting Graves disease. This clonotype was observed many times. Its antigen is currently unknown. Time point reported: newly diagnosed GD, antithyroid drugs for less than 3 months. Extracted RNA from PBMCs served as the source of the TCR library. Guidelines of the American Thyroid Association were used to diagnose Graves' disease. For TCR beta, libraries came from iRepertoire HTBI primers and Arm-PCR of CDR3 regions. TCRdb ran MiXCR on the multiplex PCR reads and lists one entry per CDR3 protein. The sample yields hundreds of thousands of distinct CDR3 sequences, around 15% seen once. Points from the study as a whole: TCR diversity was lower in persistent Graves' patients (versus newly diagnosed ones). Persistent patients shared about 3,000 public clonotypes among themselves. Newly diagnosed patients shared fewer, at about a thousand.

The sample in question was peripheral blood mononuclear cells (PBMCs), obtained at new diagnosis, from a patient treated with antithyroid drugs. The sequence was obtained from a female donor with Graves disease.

CDR3 sequence (DNA): TGTGCCACCAGTGAGTTTACGGGACAGGGGTATCAGCCCCAGCATTTT. It specifies CATSEFTGQGYQPQHF. This chain uses TRBV24-1 with TRBJ1-5, with 10 bases that match TRBD1. The J segment lost 5 bases and the V segment lost 4 bases, leaving 7 bases of the junction unmatched. CDR1 and CDR2 from the germline V gene are KGHDR and SFDVKD. The CDR3 covers 16 residues.